The rows below give T cell receptor beta chains drawn from one sample of a study of blood T cell repertoires in COVID-19. The method was immunoSEQ multiplex PCR; TCRdb's version includes in-frame clones alone and lacks a portion of them. The top ten clones hold 2.5% to 3.5% of a sample with 200,000 or so clones, 70% to 90% of them seen once. The source material was peripheral blood. The receptor source for this set is a man aged 55 to 70 with acute or convalescent COVID-19. CDR3s include the opening cysteine and the closing phenylalanine or tryptophan. Fields, in order: J gene, clone size, V gene, D gene, CDR3 DNA, CDR3 protein. The D gene is left open where the match is weak. Rows give clone size only sometimes, using once, few, many, or a class for an expanded clone.

TRBJ2-3,.,TRBV7-2,TRBD2,TGTGCCAGCAGCTTAGTAGCGGGAGTGGCAGATACGCAGTATTTT,CASSLVAGVADTQYF
TRBJ1-1,.,TRBV7-2,.,TGTGCCAGCGCCAAGAAAGAACGGTTCGTCTCTGAAGCTTTCTTT,CASAKKERFVSEAFF
TRBJ1-2,.,TRBV4-3,.,TGCGCCAGCAGCCAAGCTCGGGGTCTGGCTTACGGCTACACCTTC,CASSQARGLAYGYTF
TRBJ2-7,.,TRBV27,.,TGTGCCAGCAGTTTATTCTCCAGCGGGACATACGAGCAGTACTTC,CASSLFSSGTYEQYF
TRBJ2-7,.,TRBV7-3,.,TGTGCCAGCAGCTTATATCAGGGGGAGCAGTACTTC,CASSLYQGEQYF
TRBJ2-1,.,TRBV7-9,TRBD2,TGTGCCAGCACCCGACTAGCGGGGCACAATGAGCAGTTCTTC,CASTRLAGHNEQFF
TRBJ2-7,.,TRBV2,.,TGTGCCAGCAGTCCGCCTTCGAGGGCCTACGAGCAGTACTTC,CASSPPSRAYEQYF
TRBJ2-1,.,TRBV5-6,.,TGTGCCAGCAGCCGCTTTGGAGCCAATGAGCAGTTCTTC,CASSRFGANEQFF
TRBJ2-5,.,TRBV2,.,TGTGCCAGCAGGCAGCCACCGGGGGAGACCCAGTACTTC,CASRQPPGETQYF
TRBJ1-5,.,TRBV6-6,TRBD1,TGTGCCAGCAGGCCAGAGGGGGCGCGGGGCAATCAGCCCCAGCATTTT,CASRPEGARGNQPQHF
TRBJ2-7,.,TRBV5-5,.,TGTGCCAGCAGCTTGGATACGGGTTCCCTTTCCTACGAGCAGTACTTC,CASSLDTGSLSYEQYF
TRBJ2-7,.,TRBV9,.,TGTGCCAGCAGCGTAGGCCCCACAGGGCCCGACGAGCAGTACTTC,CASSVGPTGPDEQYF
TRBJ2-1,.,TRBV7-3,TRBD2,TGTGCCAGCAGCTTAGAGCGGGAGGCTTTAAATGAGCAGTTCTTC,CASSLEREALNEQFF
TRBJ1-2,.,TRBV28,TRBD1,TGTGCCAGCAGTTTGCCGGCGACAGGGAAAAACTATGGCTACACCTTC,CASSLPATGKNYGYTF
TRBJ2-2,.,TRBV19,TRBD1,TGTGCCAGTAGTATTGAGACAGGGGGCGGTCACGGGGAGCTGTTTTTT,CASSIETGGGHGELFF
TRBJ2-2,.,TRBV25-1,.,TGTGCCAGCAGTGAGGCAGGGCCCGGGGAGCTGTTTTTT,CASSEAGPGELFF
TRBJ2-7,.,TRBV19,TRBD1,TGTGCCAGTAGTTCCGCCGGACAGGGGGGTTACGAGCAGTACTTC,CASSSAGQGGYEQYF
TRBJ2-1,.,TRBV18,TRBD2,TGTGCCAGCTCACCACCGGTAAGCGGGAGGGCCCCTGAGCAGTTCTTC,CASSPPVSGRAPEQFF
TRBJ2-7,.,TRBV6-5,.,TGTGCCAGCAGTTACCAAGCTAGCGCCATCTCCTACGAGCAGTACTTC,CASSYQASAISYEQYF
TRBJ1-5,.,TRBV6-5,.,TGTGCCAGCAGTTACTCGGAGGGGTCTCAGCCCCAGCATTTT,CASSYSEGSQPQHF
TRBJ1-1,few,TRBV11-2,.,TGTGCCAGCAGCTTAAGGGAGAGGGTTGGAAACACTGAAGCTTTCTTT,CASSLRERVGNTEAFF
TRBJ2-1,.,TRBV27,.,TGTGCCAGCAGTCGGAAGGGGGTGGAGTTCTTC,CASSRKGVEFF
TRBJ2-7,.,TRBV2,TRBD1,TGTGCCAGCATCAAGGGGACAGGGGGCTACGAGCAGTACTTC,CASIKGTGGYEQYF
TRBJ2-7,.,TRBV28,TRBD1,TGTGCCAGCAGCTCTAAGGGACAGATCTTTTACGAGCAGTACTTC,CASSSKGQIFYEQYF
TRBJ1-1,.,TRBV4-3,.,TGCGCCAGCAGCCAAGAGGCGGGGAACACTGAAGCTTTCTTT,CASSQEAGNTEAFF
TRBJ1-2,.,TRBV27,TRBD1,TGTGCCAGCAGTTCCCCCCGACAGGGAGGCGGCTACACCTTC,CASSSPRQGGGYTF
TRBJ2-5,.,TRBV3-1/TRBV3-2,.,TGTGCCAGCAGCCAAGAAGCGGGCAACCAAGAGACCCAGTACTTC,CASSQEAGNQETQYF
TRBJ2-7,.,TRBV7-2,.,TGTGCCAGCAGCCCGGGTTATTTGTCCAACGAGCAGTACTTC,CASSPGYLSNEQYF
TRBJ1-5,.,TRBV28,.,TGTGCCAGCAGTTTTGGGCAGCTGTATAGCAATCAGCCCCAGCATTTT,CASSFGQLYSNQPQHF
TRBJ2-5,.,TRBV21-1,.,TGTGCCAGCAGAGAAAGGGGGCAAGGAGAGACCCAGTACTTC,CASRERGQGETQYF
TRBJ2-7,.,TRBV6-5,TRBD1,TGTGCCAGCAAGCCGGACAGGGCGCGCTACGAGCAGTACTTC,CASKPDRARYEQYF
TRBJ2-2,.,TRBV19,TRBD2,TGTGCCAGTAGCAGGACTAGGCCCACCGGGGAGCTGTTTTTT,CASSRTRPTGELFF
TRBJ2-2,.,TRBV6-5,TRBD1,TGTGCCAGCAGGAGGGACAGGGCCACCGGGGAGCTGTTTTTT,CASRRDRATGELFF
TRBJ1-4,.,TRBV10-3,.,TGTGCCACCCGTAGGGGCAGCCTTGAAAAACTGTTTTTT,CATRRGSLEKLFF
TRBJ2-1,.,TRBV4-2,TRBD2,TGTGCCAGCAGCTCTCCCGGGACTAGCGTTCTATACAATGAGCAGTTCTTC,CASSSPGTSVLYNEQFF
TRBJ1-1,.,TRBV7-9,TRBD1,TGTGCCAGCAGCTTAGCCGGGACAGCTGAAGCTTTCTTT,CASSLAGTAEAFF
TRBJ2-7,.,TRBV18,.,TGTGCCAGCTCACCACCGCGGGGCAGGAACGAGCAGTACTTC,CASSPPRGRNEQYF
TRBJ2-5,.,TRBV12-3/TRBV12-4,.,TGTGCCAGCAGTCCAAAAGAGACCCAGTACTTC,CASSPKETQYF
TRBJ1-1,.,TRBV18,.,TGTGCCAGCTCACCGCGGGGGGGTACTGAAGCTTTCTTT,CASSPRGGTEAFF
TRBJ2-5,.,TRBV5-6,.,TGTGCCAGCAGCTTGATGGGGCGAGAGACCCAGTACTTC,CASSLMGRETQYF
TRBJ1-5,once,TRBV9,TRBD1,TGTGCCAGCAGCTACACAGGGGCCAACAATCAGCCCCAGCATTTT,CASSYTGANNQPQHF
TRBJ1-1,.,TRBV15,TRBD1,TGTGCCACCAGCAGAGACCTACAGGGGAAGAGGAACACTGAAGCTTTCTTT,CATSRDLQGKRNTEAFF
TRBJ2-2,.,TRBV9,TRBD2,TGTGCCAGCAGCCGTCGACTAGCGGGAAGCACCGGGGAGCTGTTTTTT,CASSRRLAGSTGELFF
TRBJ2-7,.,TRBV3-1/TRBV3-2,.,TGTGCCAGCAGCCAACTAAATTCCTACGAGCAGTACTTC,CASSQLNSYEQYF
TRBJ2-7,.,TRBV18,TRBD1,TGTGCCAGCTCACCTTACCGGGACAGGTCCTACGAGCAGTACTTC,CASSPYRDRSYEQYF